These 11 T cell receptor beta chains came from one sample sequenced in a study of cytomegalovirus exposure and HLA in healthy donors. PCR involved 60 Vbeta and 13 Jbeta primers. The table came from immunoSEQ multiplex PCR; TCRdb's copy has only in-frame clones and leaves some out. The sample has tens of thousands of clones; roughly 81% are singletons. The material sequenced was PBMCs. The receptors were sampled from a woman aged 25 to 39 in good health and CMV-seronegative.

The chain has TRBV25-1 and TRBJ1-2; D call uncertain. Deletions cut 3 bases from V and 4 bases from J, with 6 bases between. The germline V gene encodes CDR1 MGHDK and CDR2 SYGVNS. This CDR3 has 12 amino acids. The CDR3 region has the DNA TGTGCCAGCAGTGAGAACTCCTATGGCTACACCTTC. The encoded protein is CASSENSYGYTF.

This chain joins TRBV6-5 and TRBJ2-3; 8 bases are shared with TRBD2. This CDR3 is 14 amino acids long. Germline lookup yields CDR1 MNHEY and CDR2 SVGAGI. J gave up 6 bases and V 10 bases, and 12 bases lay outside the gene matches. The CDR3 sequence: CATRRGGEGDTQYF. CDR3 nucleotides: TGTGCCACCCGCCGGGGGGGAGAGGGGGATACGCAGTATTTT.

The chain uses TRBV9 and TRBJ2-7; 10 bases agree with TRBD2. CDR3 length equals 18 residues. V shed 0 bases and J 5 bases; nucleotides not matched to a gene: 14. Per germline, CDR1 SGDLS and CDR2 YYNGEE. CDR3 coding DNA: TGTGCCAGCAGCGTAGATCCTAGCGGGAGCCCCTTTTCTAACGAGCAGTACTTC. Amino acid sequence: CASSVDPSGSPFSNEQYF.

The chain joins TRBV9 to TRBJ2-1, with TRBD1 matching 8 bases. V was clipped by 3 bases and J by 5 bases; unmatched bases: 1. The germline V gene encodes CDR1 SGDLS and CDR2 YYNGEE. The CDR3 sequence is 13 residues long. CDR3 loop: CASSGGQDNEQFF. In DNA form, the CDR3 reads TGTGCCAGCAGCGGGGGACAGGACAATGAGCAGTTCTTC.

This clone has only a few counts. This sequence joins TRBV10-3 and TRBJ1-1; TRBD1 is a possible D gene (5 bases). V was cut by 3 bases and J by 2 bases, with 10 bases left in between. The CDR3 is made up of 14 amino acids. The germline gives CDR1 ENHRY, CDR2 SYGVKD. The chain's CDR3 is CAISDLGGNTEAFF. CDR3 nucleotides: TGTGCCATCAGTGATCTGGGGGGAAACACTGAAGCTTTCTTT.

The J gene is TRBJ2-1, the V gene TRBV21-1; TRBD2, the table's D call, was not compared with the DNA. TRBV21-1 is described as a pseudogene. The CDR3 loop spans 17 amino acids. CDR3 region: CASSKMTTSGRGYEQFF. The CDR3, as DNA: TGTGCCAGCAGCAAAATGACGACTAGCGGGAGAGGCTATGAGCAGTTCTTC.

The chain employs TRBV14 and TRBJ2-7, with a weak D call TRBD2 (5 bases). The CDR3 sequence is 16 residues long. The germline V gene encodes CDR1 SGHDN and CDR2 FVKESK. Trimming shortened V by 1 base and J by 2 bases, and 15 bases separated the two germline ends. The CDR3 DNA follows: TGTGCCAGCAGCCAAGCCCGGGTGAGCGGAACCTACGAGCAGTACTTC. It specifies CASSQARVSGTYEQYF.

The chain recombines TRBV5-1 with TRBJ1-2; TRBD1 matches at 7 bases. The CDR3 runs to 15 residues. The trim removed 0 bases at V and 8 bases at J, leaving 10 bases unmatched. In germline, CDR1 is SGHRS, CDR2 YFSETQ. The CDR3 nucleotides read TGCGCCAGCAGCTTGGAGGCAGGGGGTCTTGGAGGCTACACCTTC. Encoded protein: CASSLEAGGLGGYTF.

The chain carries TRBV5-5 and TRBJ1-2; 8 bases map to TRBD1. The V and J ends lost 4 bases and 4 bases, in that order; junction bases with no gene match: 6. The germline V gene has CDR1 SGHKS and CDR2 YYEKEE (reference sequence). The CDR3 consists of 14 residues. CDR3: CASSPGQDFYGYTF. CDR3 nucleotides: TGTGCCAGCAGCCCGGGACAGGACTTCTATGGCTACACCTTC.

In its sample, this clone was seen a few times. The CDR3 loop is CASSSQGPGELFF. In nucleotides, the CDR3 is TGCGCCAGCAGCTCCCAGGGCCCCGGGGAGCTGTTTTTT. The chain links TRBV5-1 to TRBJ2-2, with a tentative D call TRBD1 (5 bases). CDR3 size: 13 residues. In germline, CDR1 is SGHRS, CDR2 YFSETQ. V gave up 3 bases and J gave up 6 bases, with 9 bases separating them.

The chain is built from TRBV6-1 and TRBJ2-5; D is possibly TRBD1 (6 bases). Germline CDR1 MNHNS, CDR2 SASEGT. CDR3 length equals 14 residues. V lost 6 bases and J lost 2, with 13 bases in between. The chain's CDR3 is CASRKGHSQETQYF. The CDR3 nucleotides are TGTGCCAGCAGGAAGGGACATTCACAAGAGACCCAGTACTTC.